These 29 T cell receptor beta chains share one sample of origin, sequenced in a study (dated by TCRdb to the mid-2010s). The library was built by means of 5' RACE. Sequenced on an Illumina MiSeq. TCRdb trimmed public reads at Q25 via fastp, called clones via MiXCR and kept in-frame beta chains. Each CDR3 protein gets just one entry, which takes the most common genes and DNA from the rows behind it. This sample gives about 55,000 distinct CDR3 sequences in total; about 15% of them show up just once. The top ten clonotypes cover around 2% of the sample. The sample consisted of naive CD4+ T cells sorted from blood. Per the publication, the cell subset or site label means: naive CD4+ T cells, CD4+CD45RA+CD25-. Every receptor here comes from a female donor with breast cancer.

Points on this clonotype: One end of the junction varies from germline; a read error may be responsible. CDR3 bases: TGCGCCAGCAGCTTGGCCCAGGTACCCACCGGTGAGCTGTTTTTT. It yields the protein CASSLAQVPTGELFF. The V and J genes are TRBV5-1 and TRBJ2-2; D remains unclear. CDR1 and CDR2 (germline): SGHRS, YFSETQ. The CDR3 extends over 15 amino acids.

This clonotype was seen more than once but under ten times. The CDR3 region is CASSFTGDRGSETQYF. CDR3 nucleotides: TGCGCCAGCAGCTTTACCGGGGACAGGGGATCTGAGACCCAGTACTTC. This chain connects TRBV5-1 to TRBJ2-5; 10 bases map to TRBD1. The V gene end was trimmed by 2 bases and the J gene end by 5 bases; junction bases not matched to a gene: 9. Germline V CDR1 and CDR2: SGHRS, YFSETQ. This CDR3 has 16 residues.

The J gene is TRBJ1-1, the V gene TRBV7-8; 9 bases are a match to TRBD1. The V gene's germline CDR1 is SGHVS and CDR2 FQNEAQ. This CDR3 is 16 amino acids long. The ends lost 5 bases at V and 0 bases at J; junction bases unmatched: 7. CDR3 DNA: TGTGCCAGCAGCATACAGGGGGCAGGCGTGAACACTGAAGCTTTCTTT. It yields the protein CASSIQGAGVNTEAFF.

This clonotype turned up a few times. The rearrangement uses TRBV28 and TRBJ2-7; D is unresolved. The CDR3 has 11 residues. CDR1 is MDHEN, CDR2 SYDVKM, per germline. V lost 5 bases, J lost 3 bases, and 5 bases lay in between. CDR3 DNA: TGTGCCAGCAGTACCGACTACGAGCAGTACTTC. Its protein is CASSTDYEQYF. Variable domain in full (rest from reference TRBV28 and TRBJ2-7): DVKVTQSSRYLVKRTGEKVFLECVQDMDHENMFWYRQDPGLGLRLIYFSYDVKMKEKGDIPEGYSVSREKKERFSLILESASTNQTSMYLCASSTDYEQYFGPGTRLTVT.

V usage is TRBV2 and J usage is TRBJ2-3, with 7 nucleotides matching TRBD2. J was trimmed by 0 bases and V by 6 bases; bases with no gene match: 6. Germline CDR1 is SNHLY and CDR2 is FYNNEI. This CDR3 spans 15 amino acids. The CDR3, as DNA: TGTGCCAGCAGGGAACTAGCGTCTAGCACAGATACGCAGTATTTT. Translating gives CASRELASSTDTQYF.

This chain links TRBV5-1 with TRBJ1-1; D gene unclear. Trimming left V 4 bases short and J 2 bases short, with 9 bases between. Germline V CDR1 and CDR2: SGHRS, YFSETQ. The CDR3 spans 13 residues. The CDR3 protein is CASSRDTNTEAFF. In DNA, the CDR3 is TGCGCCAGCAGCCGCGACACAAACACTGAAGCTTTCTTT.

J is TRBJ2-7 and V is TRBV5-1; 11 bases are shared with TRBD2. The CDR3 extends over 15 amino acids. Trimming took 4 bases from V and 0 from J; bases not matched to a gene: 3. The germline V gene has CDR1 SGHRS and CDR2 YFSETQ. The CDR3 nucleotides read TGCGCCAGCAGCATAGCGGGAGGGCCCTCCTACGAGCAGTACTTC. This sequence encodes CASSIAGGPSYEQYF.

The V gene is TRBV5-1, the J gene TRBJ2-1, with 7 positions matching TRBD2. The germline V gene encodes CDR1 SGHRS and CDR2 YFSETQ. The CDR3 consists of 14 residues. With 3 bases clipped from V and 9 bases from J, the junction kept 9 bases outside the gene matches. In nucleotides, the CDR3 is TGCGCCAGCAGCTCGGGACTACCCCTCGGTGAGCAGTTCTTC. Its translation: CASSSGLPLGEQFF. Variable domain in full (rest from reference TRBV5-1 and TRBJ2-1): KAGVTQTPRYLIKTRGQQVTLSCSPISGHRSVSWYQQTPGQGLQFLFEYFSETQRNKGNFPGRFSGRQFSNSRSEMNVSTLELGDSALYLCASSSGLPLGEQFFGPGTRLTVL.

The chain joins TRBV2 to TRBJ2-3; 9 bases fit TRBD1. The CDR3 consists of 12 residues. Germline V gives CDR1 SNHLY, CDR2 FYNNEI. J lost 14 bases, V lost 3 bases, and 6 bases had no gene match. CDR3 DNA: TGTGCCAGCAGTGAGGGTGGGGACAGGGTGTATTTT. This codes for CASSEGGDRVYF. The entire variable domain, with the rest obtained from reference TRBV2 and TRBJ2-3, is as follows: EPEVTQTPSHQVTQMGQEVILRCVPISNHLYFYWYRQILGQKVEFLVSFYNNEISEKSEIFDDQFSVERPDGSNFTLKIRSTKLEDSAMYFCASSEGGDRVYFGPGTRLTVL.

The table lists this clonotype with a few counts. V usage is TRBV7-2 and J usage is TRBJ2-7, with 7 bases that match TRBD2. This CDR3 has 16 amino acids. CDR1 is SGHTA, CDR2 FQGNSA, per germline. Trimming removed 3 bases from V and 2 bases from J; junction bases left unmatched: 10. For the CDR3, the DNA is TGTGCCAGCAGCTTCGCCCCTACAGCGGGAACCTACGAGCAGTACTTC. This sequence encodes CASSFAPTAGTYEQYF.

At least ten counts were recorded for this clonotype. CDR3 sequence reads: CASSLQGANSPLHF. The DNA for the CDR3 is TGTGCCAGCAGTTTACAGGGGGCAAATTCACCCCTCCACTTT. This rearrangement joins TRBV12-3 or TRBV12-4 to TRBJ1-6, with TRBD1 identical over 8 bases. V lost 2 bases and J lost 7; bases outside the gene matches: 1. The CDR3 spans 14 residues.

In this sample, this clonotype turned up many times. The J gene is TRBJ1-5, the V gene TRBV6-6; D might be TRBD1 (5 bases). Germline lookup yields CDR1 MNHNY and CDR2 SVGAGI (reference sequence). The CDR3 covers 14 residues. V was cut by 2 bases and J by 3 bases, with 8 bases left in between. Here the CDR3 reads CASSYGGTNQPQHF. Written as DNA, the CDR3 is TGTGCCAGCAGTTACGGGGGTACCAATCAGCCCCAGCATTTT.

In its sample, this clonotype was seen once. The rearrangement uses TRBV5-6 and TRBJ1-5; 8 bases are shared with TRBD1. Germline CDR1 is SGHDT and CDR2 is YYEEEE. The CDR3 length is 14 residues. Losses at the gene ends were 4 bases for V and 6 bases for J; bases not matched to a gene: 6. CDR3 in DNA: TGTGCCAGCAGCGGGTGTGACAGGGGTCAGCCCCAGCATTTT. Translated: CASSGCDRGQPQHF. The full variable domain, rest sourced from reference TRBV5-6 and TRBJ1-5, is DAGVTQSPTHLIKTRGQQVTLRCSPKSGHDTVSWYQQALGQGPQFIFQYYEEEERQRGNFPDRFSGHQFPNYSSELNVNALLLGDSALYLCASSGCDRGQPQHFGDGTRLSIL.

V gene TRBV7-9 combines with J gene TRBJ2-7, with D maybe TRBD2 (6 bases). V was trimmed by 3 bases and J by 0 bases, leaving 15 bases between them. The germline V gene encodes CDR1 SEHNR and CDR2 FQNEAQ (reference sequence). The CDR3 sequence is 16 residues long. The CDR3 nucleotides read TGTGCCAGCAGCTTTCAATACGGAGGGGTCTCCTACGAGCAGTACTTC. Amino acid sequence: CASSFQYGGVSYEQYF.

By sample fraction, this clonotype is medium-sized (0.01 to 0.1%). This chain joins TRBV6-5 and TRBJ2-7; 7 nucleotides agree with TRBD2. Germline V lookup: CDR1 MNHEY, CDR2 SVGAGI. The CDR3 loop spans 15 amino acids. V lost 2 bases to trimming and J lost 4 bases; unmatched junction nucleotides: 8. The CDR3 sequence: CASSYVKAGKYEQYF. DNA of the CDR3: TGTGCCAGCAGTTACGTCAAAGCGGGGAAGTACGAGCAGTACTTC.

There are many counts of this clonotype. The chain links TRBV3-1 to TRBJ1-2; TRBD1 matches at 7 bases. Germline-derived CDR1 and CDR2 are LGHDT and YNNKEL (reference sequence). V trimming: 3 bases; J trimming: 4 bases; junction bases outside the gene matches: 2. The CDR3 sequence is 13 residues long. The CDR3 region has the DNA TGTGCCAGCAGCCACGGGGACAGCTATGGCTACACCTTC. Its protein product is CASSHGDSYGYTF.

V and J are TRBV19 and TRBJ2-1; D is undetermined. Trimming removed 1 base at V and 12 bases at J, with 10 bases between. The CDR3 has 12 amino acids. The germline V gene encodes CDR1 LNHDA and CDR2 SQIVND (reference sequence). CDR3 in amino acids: CASSIVGSRQFF. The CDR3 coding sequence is TGTGCCAGTAGTATAGTTGGATCCAGGCAGTTCTTC.

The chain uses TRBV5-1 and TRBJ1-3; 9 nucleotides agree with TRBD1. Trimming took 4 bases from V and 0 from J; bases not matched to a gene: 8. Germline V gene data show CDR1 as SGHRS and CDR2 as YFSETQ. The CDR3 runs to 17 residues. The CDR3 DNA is TGCGCCAGCAGCGGAGGGACAGGGCTTGACTCTGGAAACACCATATATTTT. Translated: CASSGGTGLDSGNTIYF.

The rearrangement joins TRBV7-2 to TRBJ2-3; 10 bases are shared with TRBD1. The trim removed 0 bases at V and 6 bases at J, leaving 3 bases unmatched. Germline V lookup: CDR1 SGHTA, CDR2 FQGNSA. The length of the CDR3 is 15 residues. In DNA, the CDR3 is TGTGCCAGCAGCTTAGCGGCGACAGGGGGCGATACGCAGTATTTT. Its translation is CASSLAATGGDTQYF.

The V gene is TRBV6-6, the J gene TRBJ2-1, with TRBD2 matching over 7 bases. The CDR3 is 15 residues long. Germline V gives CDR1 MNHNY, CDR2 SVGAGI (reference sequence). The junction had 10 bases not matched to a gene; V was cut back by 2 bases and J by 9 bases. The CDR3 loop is CASSYGAGVTTEQFF. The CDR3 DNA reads TGTGCCAGCAGTTACGGGGCGGGAGTAACAACTGAGCAGTTCTTC.

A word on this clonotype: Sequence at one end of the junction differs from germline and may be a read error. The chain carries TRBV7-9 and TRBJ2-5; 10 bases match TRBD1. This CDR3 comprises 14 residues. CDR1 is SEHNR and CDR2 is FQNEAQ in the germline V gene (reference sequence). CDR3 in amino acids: CASSSGTGEEAQYF. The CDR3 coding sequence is TGTGCCAGCAGCTCGGGGACAGGGGAAGAGGCCCAGTACTTC.

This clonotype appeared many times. The CDR3 loop is CASSPQGGLGTEAFF. For the CDR3, the DNA is TGTGCCAGCAGCCCCCAGGGGGGGCTTGGCACTGAAGCTTTCTTT. This chain links TRBV7-9 with TRBJ1-1; 7 bases agree with TRBD1. Germline assignment: CDR1 SEHNR and CDR2 FQNEAQ (reference sequence). This CDR3 region has 15 residues. With V trimmed by 5 bases and J by 4 bases, 10 bases remained unmatched.

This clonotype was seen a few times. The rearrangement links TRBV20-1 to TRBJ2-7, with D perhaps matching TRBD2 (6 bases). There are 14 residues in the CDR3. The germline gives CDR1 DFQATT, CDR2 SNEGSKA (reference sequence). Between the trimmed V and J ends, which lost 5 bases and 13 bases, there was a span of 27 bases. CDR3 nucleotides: TGCAGTGCTGCCGACGGACGTACCACGACTAGTCTATACTTC. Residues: CSAADGRTTTSLYF.

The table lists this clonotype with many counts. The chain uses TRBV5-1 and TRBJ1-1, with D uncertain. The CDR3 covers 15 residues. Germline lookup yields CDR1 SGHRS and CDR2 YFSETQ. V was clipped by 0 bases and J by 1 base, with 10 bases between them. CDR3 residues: CASSLVGNPNTEAFF. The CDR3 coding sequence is TGCGCCAGCAGCTTGGTGGGGAATCCGAACACTGAAGCTTTCTTT.

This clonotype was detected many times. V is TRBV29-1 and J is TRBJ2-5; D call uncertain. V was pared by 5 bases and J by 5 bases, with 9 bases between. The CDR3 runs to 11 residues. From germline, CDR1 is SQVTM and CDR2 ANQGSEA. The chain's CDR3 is CSVSSDETQYF. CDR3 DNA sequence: TGCAGCGTTTCAAGTGACGAGACCCAGTACTTC.

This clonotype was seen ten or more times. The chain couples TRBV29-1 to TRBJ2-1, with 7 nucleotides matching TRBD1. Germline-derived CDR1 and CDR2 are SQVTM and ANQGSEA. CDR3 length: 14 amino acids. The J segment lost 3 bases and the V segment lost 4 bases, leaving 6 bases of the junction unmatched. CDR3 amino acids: CSVGVGTVYNEQFF. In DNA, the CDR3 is TGCAGCGTTGGGGTCGGGACAGTCTACAATGAGCAGTTCTTC.

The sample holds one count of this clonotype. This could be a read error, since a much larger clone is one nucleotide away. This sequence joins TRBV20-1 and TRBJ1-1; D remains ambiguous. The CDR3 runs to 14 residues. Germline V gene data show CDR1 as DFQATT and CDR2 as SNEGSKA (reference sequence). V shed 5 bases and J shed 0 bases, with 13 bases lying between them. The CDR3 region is CSALHGGMNTEAFF. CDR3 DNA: TGCAGTGCTCTGCACGGAGGCATGAACACTGAAGCTTTCTTT.

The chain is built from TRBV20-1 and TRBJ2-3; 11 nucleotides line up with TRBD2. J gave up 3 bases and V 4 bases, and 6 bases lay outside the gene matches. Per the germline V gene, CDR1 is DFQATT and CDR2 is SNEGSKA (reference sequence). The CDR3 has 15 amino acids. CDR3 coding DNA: TGCAGTGCTAAAAGGGCTAGCGGGAGGACAGATACGCAGTATTTT. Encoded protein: CSAKRASGRTDTQYF.

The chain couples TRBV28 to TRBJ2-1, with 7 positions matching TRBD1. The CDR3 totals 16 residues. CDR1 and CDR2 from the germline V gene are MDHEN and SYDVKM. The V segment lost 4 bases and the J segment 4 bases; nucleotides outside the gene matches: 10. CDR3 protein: CASSSVLGGTYNEQFF. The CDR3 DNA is TGTGCCAGCAGTTCGGTTTTAGGGGGCACATACAATGAGCAGTTCTTC.